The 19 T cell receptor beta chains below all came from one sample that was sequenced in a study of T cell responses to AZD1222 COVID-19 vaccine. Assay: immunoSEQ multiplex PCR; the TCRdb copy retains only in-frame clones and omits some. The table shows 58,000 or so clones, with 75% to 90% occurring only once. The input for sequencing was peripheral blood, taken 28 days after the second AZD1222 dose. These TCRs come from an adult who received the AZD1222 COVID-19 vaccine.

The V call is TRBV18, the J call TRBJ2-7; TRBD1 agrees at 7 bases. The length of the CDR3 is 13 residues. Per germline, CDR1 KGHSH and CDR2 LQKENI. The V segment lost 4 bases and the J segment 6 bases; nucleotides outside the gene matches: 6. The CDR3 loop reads CASSQDNRGEQYF. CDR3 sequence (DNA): TGTGCCAGCTCACAGGATAACAGGGGCGAGCAGTACTTC.

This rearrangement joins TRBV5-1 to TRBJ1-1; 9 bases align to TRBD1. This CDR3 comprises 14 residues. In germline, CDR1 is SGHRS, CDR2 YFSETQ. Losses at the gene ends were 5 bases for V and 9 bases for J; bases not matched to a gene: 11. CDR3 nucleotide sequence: TGCGCCAGCAGGGCCGAGACAGGGGGTAAAAAAGCTTTCTTT. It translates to CASRAETGGKKAFF.

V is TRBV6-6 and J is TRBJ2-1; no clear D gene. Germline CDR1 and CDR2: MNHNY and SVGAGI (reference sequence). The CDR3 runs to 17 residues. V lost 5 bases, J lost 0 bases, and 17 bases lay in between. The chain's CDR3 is CASSPPVSASSYNEQFF. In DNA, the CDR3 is TGTGCCAGCAGTCCCCCAGTCAGCGCGAGCTCCTACAATGAGCAGTTCTTC.

CDR3 region: CASSESPSYNEQFF. The CDR3 bases are TGTGCCAGCAGTGAATCCCCCTCCTACAATGAGCAGTTCTTC. The V and J genes are TRBV2 and TRBJ2-1; D is undetermined. Per germline, CDR1 SNHLY and CDR2 FYNNEI. V was pared by 2 bases and J by 0 bases, with 5 bases between. The CDR3 loop spans 14 amino acids.

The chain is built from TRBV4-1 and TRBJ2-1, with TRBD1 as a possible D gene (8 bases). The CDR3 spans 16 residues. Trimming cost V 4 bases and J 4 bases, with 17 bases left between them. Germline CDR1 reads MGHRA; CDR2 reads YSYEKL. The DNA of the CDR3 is TGCGCCAGCAGCCCTTCACAGGGGGGGAGGTACAATGAGCAGTTCTTC. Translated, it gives CASSPSQGGRYNEQFF.

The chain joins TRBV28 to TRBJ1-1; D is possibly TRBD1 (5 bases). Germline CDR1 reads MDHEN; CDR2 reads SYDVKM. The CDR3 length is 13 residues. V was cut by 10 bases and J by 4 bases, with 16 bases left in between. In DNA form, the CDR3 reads TGTGCCACCATGAGCGCGGGACTCACTGAAGCTTTCTTT. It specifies CATMSAGLTEAFF.

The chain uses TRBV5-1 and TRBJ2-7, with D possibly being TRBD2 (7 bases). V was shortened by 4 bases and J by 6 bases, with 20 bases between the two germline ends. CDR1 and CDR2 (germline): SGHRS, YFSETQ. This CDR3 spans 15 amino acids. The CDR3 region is CASSQLGGVPGEQYF. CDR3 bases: TGCGCCAGCAGCCAGTTAGGGGGGGTCCCCGGCGAGCAGTACTTC. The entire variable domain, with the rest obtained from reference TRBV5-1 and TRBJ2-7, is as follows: KAGVTQTPRYLIKTRGQQVTLSCSPISGHRSVSWYQQTPGQGLQFLFEYFSETQRNKGNFPGRFSGRQFSNSRSEMNVSTLELGDSALYLCASSQLGGVPGEQYFGPGTRLTVT.

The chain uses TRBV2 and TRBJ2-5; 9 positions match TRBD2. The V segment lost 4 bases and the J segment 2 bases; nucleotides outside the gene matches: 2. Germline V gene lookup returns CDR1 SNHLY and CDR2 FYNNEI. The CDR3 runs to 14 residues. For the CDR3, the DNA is TGTGCCAGCAGTGGGGCGGGGGGGCAAGAGACCCAGTACTTC. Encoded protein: CASSGAGGQETQYF.

In DNA, the CDR3 is TGTGCCAGCAAGGCAGCAGTAAGCGAGCAGTACTTC. Translated, it gives CASKAAVSEQYF. The V and J genes are TRBV27 and TRBJ2-7, with no clear D. The ends were cut back, 7 bases at V and 6 bases at J, with 13 bases in the middle. This CDR3 contains 12 residues. Germline V gene lookup returns CDR1 MNHEY and CDR2 SMNVEV (reference sequence).

The CDR3 spells CASSLQGLDTDTQYF. The CDR3 nucleotides read TGCGCCAGCAGCTTACAGGGGCTTGACACAGATACGCAGTATTTT. The chain combines TRBV5-1 with TRBJ2-3; 7 nucleotides align to TRBD1. This CDR3 comprises 15 residues. V was clipped by 2 bases and J by 2 bases; unmatched bases: 5. CDR1 and CDR2 (germline): SGHRS, YFSETQ.

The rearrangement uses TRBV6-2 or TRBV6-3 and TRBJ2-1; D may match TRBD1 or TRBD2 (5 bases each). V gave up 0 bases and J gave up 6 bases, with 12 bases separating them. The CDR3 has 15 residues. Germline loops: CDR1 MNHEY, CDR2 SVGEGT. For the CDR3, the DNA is TGTGCCAGCAGTTACTCGGGTTCTGGGGGCAATGAGCAGTTCTTC. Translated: CASSYSGSGGNEQFF.

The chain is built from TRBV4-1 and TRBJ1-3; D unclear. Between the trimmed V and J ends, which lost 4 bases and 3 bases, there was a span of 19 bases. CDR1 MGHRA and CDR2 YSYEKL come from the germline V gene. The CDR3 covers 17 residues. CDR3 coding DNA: TGCGCCAGCAGCCCCATGGGCGCGGGGTTAGGTGGAAACACCATATATTTT. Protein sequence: CASSPMGAGLGGNTIYF.

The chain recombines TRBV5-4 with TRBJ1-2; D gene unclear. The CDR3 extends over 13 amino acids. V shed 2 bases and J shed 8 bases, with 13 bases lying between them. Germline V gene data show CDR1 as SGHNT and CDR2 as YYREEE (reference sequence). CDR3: CASSFGWREGYTF. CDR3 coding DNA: TGTGCCAGCAGCTTTGGATGGAGGGAAGGCTACACCTTC.

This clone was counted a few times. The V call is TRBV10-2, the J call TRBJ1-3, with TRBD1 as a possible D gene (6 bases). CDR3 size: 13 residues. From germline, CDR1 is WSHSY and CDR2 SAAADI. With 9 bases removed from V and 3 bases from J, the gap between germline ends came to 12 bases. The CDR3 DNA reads TGCGCCAGTAGAGACAGGTTTGGAAACACCATATATTTT. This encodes CASRDRFGNTIYF.

In DNA form, the CDR3 reads TGTGCCATCAGTATATTGGACAGGGAGGAAATCACAGATACGCAGTATTTT. As protein: CAISILDREEITDTQYF. This chain connects TRBV10-3 to TRBJ2-3, with TRBD1 matching 8 bases. With V trimmed by 5 bases and J by 2 bases, 12 bases remained unmatched. The CDR3 is made up of 17 amino acids. The germline V gene has CDR1 ENHRY and CDR2 SYGVKD.

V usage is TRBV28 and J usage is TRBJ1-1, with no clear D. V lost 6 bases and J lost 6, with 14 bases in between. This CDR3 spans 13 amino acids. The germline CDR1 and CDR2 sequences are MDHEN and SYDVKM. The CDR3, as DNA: TGTGCCAGCAGCCCCCCGACACTACCTGAAGCTTTCTTT. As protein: CASSPPTLPEAFF. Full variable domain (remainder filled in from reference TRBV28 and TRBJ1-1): DVKVTQSSRYLVKRTGEKVFLECVQDMDHENMFWYRQDPGLGLRLIYFSYDVKMKEKGDIPEGYSVSREKKERFSLILESASTNQTSMYLCASSPPTLPEAFFGQGTRLTVV.

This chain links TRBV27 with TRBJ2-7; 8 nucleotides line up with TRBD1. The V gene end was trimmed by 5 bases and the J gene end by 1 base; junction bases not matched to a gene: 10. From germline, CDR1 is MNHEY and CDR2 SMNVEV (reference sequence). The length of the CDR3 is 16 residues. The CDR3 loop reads CASSIGTGAWSYEQYF. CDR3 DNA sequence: TGTGCCAGCAGTATAGGGACAGGCGCCTGGTCCTACGAGCAGTACTTC.

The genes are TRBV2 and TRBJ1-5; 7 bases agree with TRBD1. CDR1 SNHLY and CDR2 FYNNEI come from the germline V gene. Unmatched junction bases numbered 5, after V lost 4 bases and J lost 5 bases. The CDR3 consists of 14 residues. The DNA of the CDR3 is TGTGCCAGCAGTGGACGGGACAGCTATCAGCCCCAGCATTTT. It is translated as CASSGRDSYQPQHF.

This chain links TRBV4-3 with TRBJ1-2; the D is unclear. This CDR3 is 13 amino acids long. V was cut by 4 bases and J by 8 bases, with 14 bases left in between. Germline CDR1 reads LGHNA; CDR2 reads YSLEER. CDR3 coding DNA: TGCGCCAGCAGCCGAGCACAGTATTACGGCTACACCTTC. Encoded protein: CASSRAQYYGYTF.